One and the same sample provided the 5 T cell receptor beta chains below, sequenced in a study of blood T cell repertoires in COVID-19. The data were produced by immunoSEQ multiplex PCR, yet TCRdb's version contains in-frame clones alone and is incomplete. Here the sample spans 220,000 or so clones, about four fifths being singletons. Sequencing input: PBMCs or T cells enriched from blood (not recorded which). These receptors all come from a middle-aged woman who had recovered from COVID-19.

V is TRBV2 and J is TRBJ2-1, with D uncertain. The CDR3 spans 14 residues. Germline CDR1 SNHLY, CDR2 FYNNEI. V lost 7 bases, J lost 1 base, and 11 bases lay in between. Here the CDR3 reads CASTTSGSYNEQFF. The CDR3 bases are TGTGCCAGCACAACGTCCGGTTCCTACAATGAGCAGTTCTTC.

The CDR3 is CAISPGQQEQYV. The CDR3, as DNA: TGTGCCATCAGTCCGGGACAGCAAGAGCAGTACGTC. This sequence joins TRBV10-3 and TRBJ2-7, with 7 positions matching TRBD1. CDR1 is ENHRY, CDR2 SYGVKD, per germline. This CDR3 contains 12 residues. V shed 5 bases and J 7 bases; nucleotides not matched to a gene: 5.

The chain combines TRBV6-2 or TRBV6-3 with TRBJ2-2, with TRBD2 as a possible D gene (6 bases). V lost 5 bases and J lost 5, with 12 bases in between. Germline CDR1 and CDR2: MNHEY and SVGEGT. The CDR3 runs 14 residues. CDR3 nucleotides: TGTGCCAGCAGTGTGGGAGGTCGGACCGGGGAGCTGTTTTTT. This sequence encodes CASSVGGRTGELFF.

A single count supports this clone. This chain uses TRBV28 with TRBJ2-7; D gene uncertain. The CDR3 length is 14 residues. V was cut by 2 bases and J by 0 bases, with 8 bases left in between. Germline V gene lookup returns CDR1 MDHEN and CDR2 SYDVKM. The CDR3 region is CASSLSRSSYEQYV. In DNA form, the CDR3 reads TGTGCCAGCAGTTTAAGTCGTAGCTCCTACGAGCAGTACGTC.

This clone occurred once. V usage is TRBV5-1 and J usage is TRBJ2-7; 8 bases align to TRBD1. CDR3 length: 15 amino acids. CDR1 SGHRS and CDR2 YFSETQ come from the germline V gene. Trimming at V came to 2 bases and at J to 3 bases, leaving 7 bases not matched to a gene. CDR3 region: CASSFSQTGGYEQYF. DNA for the CDR3: TGCGCCAGCAGCTTTTCTCAAACAGGGGGCTACGAGCAGTACTTC.